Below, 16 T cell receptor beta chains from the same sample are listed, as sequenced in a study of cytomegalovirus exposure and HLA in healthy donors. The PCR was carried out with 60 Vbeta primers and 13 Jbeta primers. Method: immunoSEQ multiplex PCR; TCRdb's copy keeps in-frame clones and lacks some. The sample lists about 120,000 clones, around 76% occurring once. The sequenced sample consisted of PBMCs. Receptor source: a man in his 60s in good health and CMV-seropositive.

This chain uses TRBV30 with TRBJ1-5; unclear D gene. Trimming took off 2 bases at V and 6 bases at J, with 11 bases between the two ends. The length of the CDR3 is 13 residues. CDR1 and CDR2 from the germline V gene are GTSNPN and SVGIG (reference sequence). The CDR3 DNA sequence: TGTGCCTGGAGTCCCAACGGTTTTCAGCCCCAGCATTTT. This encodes CAWSPNGFQPQHF.

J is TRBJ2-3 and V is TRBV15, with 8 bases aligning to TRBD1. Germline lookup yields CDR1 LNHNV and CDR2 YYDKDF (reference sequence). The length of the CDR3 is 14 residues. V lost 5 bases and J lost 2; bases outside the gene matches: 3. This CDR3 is CATSLDRATDTQYF. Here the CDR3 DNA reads TGTGCCACCAGCTTGGACAGGGCCACAGATACGCAGTATTTT.

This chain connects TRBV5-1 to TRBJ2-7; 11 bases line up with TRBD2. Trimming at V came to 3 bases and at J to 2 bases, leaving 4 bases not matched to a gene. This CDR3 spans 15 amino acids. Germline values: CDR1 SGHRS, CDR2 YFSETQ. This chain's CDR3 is CASSWGTSGPYEQYF. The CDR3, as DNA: TGCGCCAGCAGCTGGGGGACTAGCGGTCCCTACGAGCAGTACTTC. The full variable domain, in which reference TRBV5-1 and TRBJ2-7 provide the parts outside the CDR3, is KAGVTQTPRYLIKTRGQQVTLSCSPISGHRSVSWYQQTPGQGLQFLFEYFSETQRNKGNFPGRFSGRQFSNSRSEMNVSTLELGDSALYLCASSWGTSGPYEQYFGPGTRLTVT.

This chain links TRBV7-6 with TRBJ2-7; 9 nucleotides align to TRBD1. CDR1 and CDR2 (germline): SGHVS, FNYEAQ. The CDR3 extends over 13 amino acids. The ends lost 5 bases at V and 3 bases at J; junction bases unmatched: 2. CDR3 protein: CASSATGGYEQYF. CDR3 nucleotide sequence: TGTGCCAGCAGCGCGACAGGGGGCTACGAGCAGTACTTC.

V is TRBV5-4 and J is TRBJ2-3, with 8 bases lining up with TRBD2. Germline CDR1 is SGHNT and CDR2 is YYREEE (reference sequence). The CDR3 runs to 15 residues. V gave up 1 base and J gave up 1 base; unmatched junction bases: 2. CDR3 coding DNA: TGTGCCAGCAGCTTGAGTAGCGGGGGCACAGATACGCAGTATTTT. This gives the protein CASSLSSGGTDTQYF.

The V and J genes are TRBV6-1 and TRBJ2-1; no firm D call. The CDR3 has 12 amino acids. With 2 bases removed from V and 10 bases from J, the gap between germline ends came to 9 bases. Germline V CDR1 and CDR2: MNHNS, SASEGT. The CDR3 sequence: CASSELLREQFF. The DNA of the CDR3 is TGTGCCAGCAGTGAATTGTTGCGGGAGCAGTTCTTC.

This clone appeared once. CDR3 protein: CASSRVGGQGKIHEQYF. The CDR3 nucleotides are TGTGCCAGCAGCAGAGTTGGGGGACAGGGTAAGATCCACGAGCAGTACTTC. J is TRBJ2-5 and V is TRBV5-4; TRBD1 matches at 9 bases. The better agreement between TRBJ2-7 and the DNA end casts doubt on the J call. The germline CDR1 and CDR2 sequences are SGHNT and YYREEE (reference sequence). This CDR3 contains 17 residues.

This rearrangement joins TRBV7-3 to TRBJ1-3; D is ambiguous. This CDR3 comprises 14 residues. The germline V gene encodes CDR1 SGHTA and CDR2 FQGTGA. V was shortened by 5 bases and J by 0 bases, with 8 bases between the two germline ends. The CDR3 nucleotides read TGTGCCAGCAGCCCCGAGGGCTCTGGAAACACCATATATTTT. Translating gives CASSPEGSGNTIYF.

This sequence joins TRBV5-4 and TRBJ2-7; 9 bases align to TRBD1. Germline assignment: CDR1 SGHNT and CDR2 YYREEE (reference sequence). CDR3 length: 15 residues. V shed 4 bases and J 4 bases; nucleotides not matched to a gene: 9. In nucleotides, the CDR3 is TGTGCCAGCAGCGAGGGGTCGACAGGGGGGTACGAGCAGTACTTC. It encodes CASSEGSTGGYEQYF.

CDR3 nucleotides: TGTGCCAGCAGTGGACAGGGGGCGGGGGAGCAGTACTTC. The encoded protein is CASSGQGAGEQYF. The V and J genes are TRBV28 and TRBJ2-7; the match to TRBD1 covers 11 bases. The CDR3 contains 13 residues. V trimming: 5 bases; J trimming: 7 bases; junction bases outside the gene matches: 4. Germline-derived CDR1 and CDR2 are MDHEN and SYDVKM.

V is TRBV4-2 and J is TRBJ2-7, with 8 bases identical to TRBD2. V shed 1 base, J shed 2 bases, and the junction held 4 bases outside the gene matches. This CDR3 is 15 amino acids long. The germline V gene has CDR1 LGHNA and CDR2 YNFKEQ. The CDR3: CASSQVTSVTYEQYF. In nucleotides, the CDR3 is TGTGCCAGCAGCCAAGTGACTAGCGTAACCTACGAGCAGTACTTC.

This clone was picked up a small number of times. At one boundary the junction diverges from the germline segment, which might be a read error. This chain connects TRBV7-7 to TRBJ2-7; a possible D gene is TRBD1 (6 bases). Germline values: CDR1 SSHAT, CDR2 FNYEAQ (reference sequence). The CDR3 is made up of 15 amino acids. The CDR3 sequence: CASSQGFGQNYEQYF. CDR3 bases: TGTGCTAGCAGCCAAGGCTTCGGACAGAACTACGAGCAGTACTTC.

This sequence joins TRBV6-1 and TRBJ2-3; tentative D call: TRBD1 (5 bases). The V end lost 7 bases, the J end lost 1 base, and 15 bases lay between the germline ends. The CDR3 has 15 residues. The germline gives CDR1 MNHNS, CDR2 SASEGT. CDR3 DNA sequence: TGTGCCAGCATTCGGACACGGGTGGGCACAGATACGCAGTATTTT. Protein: CASIRTRVGTDTQYF.

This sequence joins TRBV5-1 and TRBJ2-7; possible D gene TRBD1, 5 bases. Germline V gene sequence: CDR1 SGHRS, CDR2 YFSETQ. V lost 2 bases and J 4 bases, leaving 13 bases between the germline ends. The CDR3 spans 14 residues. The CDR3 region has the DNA TGCGCCAGCAGCTTAACAGGTCTATTGTACGAGCAGTACTTC. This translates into CASSLTGLLYEQYF. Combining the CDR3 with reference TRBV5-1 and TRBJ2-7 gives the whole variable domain KAGVTQTPRYLIKTRGQQVTLSCSPISGHRSVSWYQQTPGQGLQFLFEYFSETQRNKGNFPGRFSGRQFSNSRSEMNVSTLELGDSALYLCASSLTGLLYEQYFGPGTRLTVT.

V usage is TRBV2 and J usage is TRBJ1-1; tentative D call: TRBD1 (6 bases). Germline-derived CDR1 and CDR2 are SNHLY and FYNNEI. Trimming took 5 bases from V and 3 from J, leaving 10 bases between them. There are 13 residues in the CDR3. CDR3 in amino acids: CASSTGRDTEAFF. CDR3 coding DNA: TGTGCCAGCAGTACAGGGAGGGACACTGAAGCTTTCTTT.

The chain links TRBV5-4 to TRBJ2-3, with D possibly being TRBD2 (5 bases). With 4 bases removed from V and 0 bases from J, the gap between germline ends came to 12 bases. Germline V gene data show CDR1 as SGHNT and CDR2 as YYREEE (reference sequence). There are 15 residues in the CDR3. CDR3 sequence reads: CASSPGITSTDTQYF. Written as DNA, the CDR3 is TGTGCCAGCAGCCCGGGGATAACTAGCACAGATACGCAGTATTTT. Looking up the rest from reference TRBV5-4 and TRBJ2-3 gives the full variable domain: ETGVTQSPTHLIKTRGQQVTLRCSSQSGHNTVSWYQQALGQGPQFIFQYYREEENGRGNFPPRFSGLQFPNYSSELNVNALELDDSALYLCASSPGITSTDTQYFGPGTRLTVL.